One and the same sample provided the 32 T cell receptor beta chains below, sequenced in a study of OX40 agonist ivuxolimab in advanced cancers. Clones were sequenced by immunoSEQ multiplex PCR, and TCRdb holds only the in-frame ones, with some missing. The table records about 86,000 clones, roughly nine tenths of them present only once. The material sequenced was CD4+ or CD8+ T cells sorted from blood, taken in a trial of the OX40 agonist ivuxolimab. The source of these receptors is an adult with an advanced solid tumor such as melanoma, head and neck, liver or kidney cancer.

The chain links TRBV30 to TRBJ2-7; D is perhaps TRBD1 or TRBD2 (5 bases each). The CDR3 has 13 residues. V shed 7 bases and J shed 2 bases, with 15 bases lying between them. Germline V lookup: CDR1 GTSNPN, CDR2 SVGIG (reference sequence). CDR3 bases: TGTGCCTCTGAGGGGCAGGGAACCTACGAGCAGTACTTC. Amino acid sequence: CASEGQGTYEQYF. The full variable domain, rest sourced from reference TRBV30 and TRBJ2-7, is SQTIHQWPATLVQPVGSPLSLECTVEGTSNPNLYWYRQAAGRGLQLLFYSVGIGQISSEVPQNLSASRPQDRQFILSSKKLLLSDSGFYLCASEGQGTYEQYFGPGTRLTVT.

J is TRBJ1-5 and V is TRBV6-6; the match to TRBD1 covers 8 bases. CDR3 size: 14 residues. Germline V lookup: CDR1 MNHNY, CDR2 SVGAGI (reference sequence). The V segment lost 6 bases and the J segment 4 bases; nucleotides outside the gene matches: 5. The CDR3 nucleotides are TGTGCCAGCAGCCGACAGGGGAAGAATCAGCCCCAGCATTTT. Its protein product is CASSRQGKNQPQHF.

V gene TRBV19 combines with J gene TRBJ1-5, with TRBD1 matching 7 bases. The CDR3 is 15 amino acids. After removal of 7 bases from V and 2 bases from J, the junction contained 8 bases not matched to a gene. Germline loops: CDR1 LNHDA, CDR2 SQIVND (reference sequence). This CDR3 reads CASNTPGQRNQPQHF. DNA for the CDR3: TGTGCCAGTAATACACCGGGACAGCGCAATCAGCCCCAGCATTTT.

The CDR3: CSVGTGWGPNYGYTF. CDR3 sequence (DNA): TGCAGCGTTGGGACAGGGTGGGGGCCTAACTATGGCTACACCTTC. V is TRBV29-1 and J is TRBJ1-2, with 8 bases aligning to TRBD1. With V trimmed by 4 bases and J by 0 bases, 7 bases remained unmatched. Per germline, CDR1 SQVTM and CDR2 ANQGSEA. This CDR3 has 15 residues.

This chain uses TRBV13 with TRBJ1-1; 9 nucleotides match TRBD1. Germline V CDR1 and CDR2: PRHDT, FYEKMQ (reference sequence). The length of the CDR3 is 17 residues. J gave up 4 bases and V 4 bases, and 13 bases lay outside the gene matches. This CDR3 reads CASSSVLDRGLFTEAFF. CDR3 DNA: TGTGCCAGCAGCTCGGTTTTGGACAGGGGACTATTCACTGAAGCTTTCTTT. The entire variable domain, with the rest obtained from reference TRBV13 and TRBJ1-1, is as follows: AAGVIQSPRHLIKEKRETATLKCYPIPRHDTVYWYQQGPGQDPQFLISFYEKMQSDKGSIPDRFSAQQFSDYHSELNMSSLELGDSALYFCASSSVLDRGLFTEAFFGQGTRLTVV.

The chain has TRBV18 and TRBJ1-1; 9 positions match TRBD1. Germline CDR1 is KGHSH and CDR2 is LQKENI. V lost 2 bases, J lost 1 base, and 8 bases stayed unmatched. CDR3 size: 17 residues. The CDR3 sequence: CASSPSGQGFANTEAFF. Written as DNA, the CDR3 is TGTGCCAGCTCACCATCGGGACAGGGTTTTGCGAACACTGAAGCTTTCTTT. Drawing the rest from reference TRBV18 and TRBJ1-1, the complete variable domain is NAGVMQNPRHLVRRRGQEARLRCSPMKGHSHVYWYRQLPEEGLKFMVYLQKENIIDESGMPKERFSAEFPKEGPSILRIQQVVRGDSAAYFCASSPSGQGFANTEAFFGQGTRLTVV.

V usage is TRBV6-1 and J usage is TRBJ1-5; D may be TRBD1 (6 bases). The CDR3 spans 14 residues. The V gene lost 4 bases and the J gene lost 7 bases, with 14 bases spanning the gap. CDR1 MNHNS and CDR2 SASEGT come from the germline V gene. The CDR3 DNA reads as TGTGCCAGCAGTGTCGCGGGGGCCGGCCAGCCCCAGCATTTT. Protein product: CASSVAGAGQPQHF.

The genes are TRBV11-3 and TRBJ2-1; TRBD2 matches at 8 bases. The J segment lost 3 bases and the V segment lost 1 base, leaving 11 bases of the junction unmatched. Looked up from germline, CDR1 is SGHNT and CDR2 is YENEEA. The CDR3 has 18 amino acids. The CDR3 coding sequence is TGTGCCAGCAGCTTAGTAGCACAGGCGGCGGGGGGCTACAATGAGCAGTTCTTC. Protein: CASSLVAQAAGGYNEQFF.

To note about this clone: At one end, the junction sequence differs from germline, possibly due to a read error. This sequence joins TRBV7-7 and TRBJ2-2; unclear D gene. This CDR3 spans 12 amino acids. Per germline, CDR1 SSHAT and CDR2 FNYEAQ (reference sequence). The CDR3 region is CASSFPGGELFF. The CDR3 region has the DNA TGTGCTAGCAGTTTCCCGGGCGGGGAGCTGTTTTTT.

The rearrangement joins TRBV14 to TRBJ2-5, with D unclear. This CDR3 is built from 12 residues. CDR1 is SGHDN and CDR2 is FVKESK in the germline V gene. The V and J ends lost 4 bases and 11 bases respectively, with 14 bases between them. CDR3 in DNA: TGTGCCAGCAGCCCCACGGGCCCTCCACAGTACTTC. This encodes CASSPTGPPQYF.

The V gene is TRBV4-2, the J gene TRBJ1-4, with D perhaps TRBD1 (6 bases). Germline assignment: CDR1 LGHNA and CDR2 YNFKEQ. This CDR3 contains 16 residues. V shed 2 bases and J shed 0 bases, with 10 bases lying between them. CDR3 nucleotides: TGTGCCAGCAGCCAAAGGGACACTGCAACTAATGAAAAACTGTTTTTT. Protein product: CASSQRDTATNEKLFF.

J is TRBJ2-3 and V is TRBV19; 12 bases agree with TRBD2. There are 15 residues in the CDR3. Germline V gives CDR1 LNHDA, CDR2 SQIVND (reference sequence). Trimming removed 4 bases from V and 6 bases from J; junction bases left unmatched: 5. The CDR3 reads CASSTTSGRSDTQYF. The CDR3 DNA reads TGTGCCAGTAGTACTACTAGCGGGAGGAGTGATACGCAGTATTTT. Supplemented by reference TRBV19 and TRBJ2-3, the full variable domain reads DGGITQSPKYLFRKEGQNVTLSCEQNLNHDAMYWYRQDPGQGLRLIYYSQIVNDFQKGDIAEGYSVSREKKESFPLTVTSAQKNPTAFYLCASSTTSGRSDTQYFGPGTRLTVL.

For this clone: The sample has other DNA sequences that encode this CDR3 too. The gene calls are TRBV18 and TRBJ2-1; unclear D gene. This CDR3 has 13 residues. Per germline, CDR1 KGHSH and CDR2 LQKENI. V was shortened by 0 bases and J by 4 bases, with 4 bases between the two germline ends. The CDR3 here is CASSPPSYNEQFF. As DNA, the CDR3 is TGTGCCAGCTCACCACCGTCGTACAATGAGCAGTTCTTC. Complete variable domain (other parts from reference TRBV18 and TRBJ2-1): NAGVMQNPRHLVRRRGQEARLRCSPMKGHSHVYWYRQLPEEGLKFMVYLQKENIIDESGMPKERFSAEFPKEGPSILRIQQVVRGDSAAYFCASSPPSYNEQFFGPGTRLTVL.

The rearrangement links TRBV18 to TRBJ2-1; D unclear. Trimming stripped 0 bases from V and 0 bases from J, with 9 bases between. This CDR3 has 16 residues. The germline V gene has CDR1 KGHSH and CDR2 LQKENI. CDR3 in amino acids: CASSPPRMSSYNEQFF. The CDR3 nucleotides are TGTGCCAGCTCACCACCCCGCATGAGCTCCTACAATGAGCAGTTCTTC. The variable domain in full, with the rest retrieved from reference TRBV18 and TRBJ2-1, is NAGVMQNPRHLVRRRGQEARLRCSPMKGHSHVYWYRQLPEEGLKFMVYLQKENIIDESGMPKERFSAEFPKEGPSILRIQQVVRGDSAAYFCASSPPRMSSYNEQFFGPGTRLTVL.

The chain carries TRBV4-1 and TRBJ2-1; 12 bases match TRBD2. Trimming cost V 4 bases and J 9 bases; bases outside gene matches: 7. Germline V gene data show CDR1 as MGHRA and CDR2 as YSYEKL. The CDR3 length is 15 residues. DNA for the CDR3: TGCGCCAGCAGCCCGAGGACTAGCGGGAAGGTTGAGCAGTTCTTC. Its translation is CASSPRTSGKVEQFF.

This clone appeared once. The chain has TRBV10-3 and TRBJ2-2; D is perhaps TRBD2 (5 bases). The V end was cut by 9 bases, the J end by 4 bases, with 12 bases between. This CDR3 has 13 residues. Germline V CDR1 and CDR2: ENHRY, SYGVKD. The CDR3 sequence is CAMESSSTGELFF. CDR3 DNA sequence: TGTGCCATGGAATCTAGCTCCACCGGGGAGCTGTTTTTT.

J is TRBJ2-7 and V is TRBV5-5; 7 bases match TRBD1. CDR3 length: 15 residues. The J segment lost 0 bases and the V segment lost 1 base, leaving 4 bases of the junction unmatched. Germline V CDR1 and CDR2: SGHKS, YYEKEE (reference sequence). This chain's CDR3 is CASSLSAGGSYEQYF. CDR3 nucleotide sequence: TGTGCCAGCAGCTTGTCTGCAGGGGGCTCCTACGAGCAGTACTTC.

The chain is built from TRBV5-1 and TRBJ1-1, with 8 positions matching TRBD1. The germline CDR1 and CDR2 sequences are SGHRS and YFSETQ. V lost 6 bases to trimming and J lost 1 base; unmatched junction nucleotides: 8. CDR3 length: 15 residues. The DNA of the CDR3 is TGCGCCAGCACCCCATCCGGGACAGGGAACACTGAAGCTTTCTTT. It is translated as CASTPSGTGNTEAFF.

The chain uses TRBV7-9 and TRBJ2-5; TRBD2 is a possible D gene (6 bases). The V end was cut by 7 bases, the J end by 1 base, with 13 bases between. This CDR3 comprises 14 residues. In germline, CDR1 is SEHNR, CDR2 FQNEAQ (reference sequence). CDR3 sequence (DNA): TGTGCCAGCATCCGTAGTAGCGGCCAAGAGACCCAGTACTTC. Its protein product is CASIRSSGQETQYF.

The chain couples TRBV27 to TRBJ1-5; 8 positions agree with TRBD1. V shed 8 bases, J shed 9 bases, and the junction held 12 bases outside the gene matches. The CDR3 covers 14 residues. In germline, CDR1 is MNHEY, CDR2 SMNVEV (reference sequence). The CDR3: CASRLGQGTTPQHF. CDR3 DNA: TGTGCCAGCCGTCTAGGACAGGGTACGACGCCCCAGCATTTT.

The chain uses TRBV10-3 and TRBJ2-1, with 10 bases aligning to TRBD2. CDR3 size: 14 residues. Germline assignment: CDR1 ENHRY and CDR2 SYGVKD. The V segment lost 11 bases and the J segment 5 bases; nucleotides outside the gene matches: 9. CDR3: CAAGGTSDHNEQFF. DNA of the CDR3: TGTGCCGCGGGCGGGACTAGCGATCACAATGAGCAGTTCTTC.

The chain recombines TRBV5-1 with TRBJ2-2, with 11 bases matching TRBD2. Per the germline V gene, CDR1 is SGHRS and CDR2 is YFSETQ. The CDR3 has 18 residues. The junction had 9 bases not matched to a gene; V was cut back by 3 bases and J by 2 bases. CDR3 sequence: CASSSAIAGGINTGELFF. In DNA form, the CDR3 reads TGCGCCAGCAGCTCGGCGATAGCGGGAGGGATAAACACCGGGGAGCTGTTTTTT.

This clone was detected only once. CDR3 sequence: CASNAQGGSYEQYF. The CDR3 DNA reads TGTGCCAGCAACGCACAGGGGGGCTCCTACGAGCAGTACTTC. V gene TRBV7-2 combines with J gene TRBJ2-7; 8 bases align to TRBD1. The CDR3 runs to 14 residues. J was trimmed by 0 bases and V by 7 bases; bases with no gene match: 5. The germline V gene has CDR1 SGHTA and CDR2 FQGNSA.

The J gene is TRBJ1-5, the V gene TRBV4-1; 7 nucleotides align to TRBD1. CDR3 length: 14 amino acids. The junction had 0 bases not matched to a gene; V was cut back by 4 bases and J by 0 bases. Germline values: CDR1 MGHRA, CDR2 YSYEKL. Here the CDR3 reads CASSPGGSNQPQHF. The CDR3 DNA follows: TGCGCCAGCAGCCCAGGGGGTAGCAATCAGCCCCAGCATTTT.

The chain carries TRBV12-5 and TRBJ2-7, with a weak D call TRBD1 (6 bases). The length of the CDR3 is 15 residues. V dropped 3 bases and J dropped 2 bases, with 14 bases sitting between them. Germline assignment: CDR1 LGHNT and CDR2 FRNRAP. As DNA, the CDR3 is TGTGCTAGTGGTTTCGAGTCAGGGGCCGCCTACGAGCAGTACTTC. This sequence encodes CASGFESGAAYEQYF.

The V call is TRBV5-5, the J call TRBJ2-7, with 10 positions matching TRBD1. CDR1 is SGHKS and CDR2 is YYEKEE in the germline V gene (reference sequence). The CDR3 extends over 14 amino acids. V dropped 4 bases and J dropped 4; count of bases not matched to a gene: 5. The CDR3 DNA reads TGTGCCAGCAGCCCGGGACAGGGGTGGTACGAGCAGTACTTC. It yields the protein CASSPGQGWYEQYF.

CDR3 DNA sequence: TGTGCCAGCAGTCGCCGGACAACCCAAGAGACCCAGTACTTC. Its translation is CASSRRTTQETQYF. This rearrangement joins TRBV6-5 to TRBJ2-5; tentative D call: TRBD1 (5 bases). CDR1 and CDR2 from the germline V gene are MNHEY and SVGAGI. This CDR3 has 14 amino acids. Trimming stripped 5 bases from V and 1 base from J, with 11 bases between.

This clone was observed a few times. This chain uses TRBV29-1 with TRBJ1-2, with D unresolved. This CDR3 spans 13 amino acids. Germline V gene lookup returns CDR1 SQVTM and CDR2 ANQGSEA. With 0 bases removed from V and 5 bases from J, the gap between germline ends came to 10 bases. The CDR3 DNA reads TGCAGCGTTGAAGATCCGGTGGGATATGGCTACACCTTC. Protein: CSVEDPVGYGYTF.

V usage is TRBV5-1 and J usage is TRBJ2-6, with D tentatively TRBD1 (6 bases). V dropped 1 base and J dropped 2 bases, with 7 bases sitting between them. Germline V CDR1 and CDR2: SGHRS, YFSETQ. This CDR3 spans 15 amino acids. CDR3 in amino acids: CASSLWGPGANVLTF. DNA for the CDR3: TGCGCCAGCAGCTTGTGGGGGCCTGGGGCCAACGTCCTGACTTTC.

The CDR3 region has the DNA TGTGCCAGTAGTATTGTAGGGCGGGGTGACACAGATACGCAGTATTTT. Encoded protein: CASSIVGRGDTDTQYF. The rearrangement links TRBV19 to TRBJ2-3; D perhaps matches TRBD2 (6 bases). CDR1 is LNHDA and CDR2 is SQIVND in the germline V gene (reference sequence). This CDR3 has 16 amino acids. V lost 3 bases to trimming and J lost 2 bases, with 15 bases between them.

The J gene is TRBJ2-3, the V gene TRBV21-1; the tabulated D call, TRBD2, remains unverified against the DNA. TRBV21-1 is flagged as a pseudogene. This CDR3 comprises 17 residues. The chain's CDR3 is CASDPNGLAGDVDTQYF. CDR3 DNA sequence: TGTGCCAGCGATCCTAACGGGCTAGCGGGAGATGTAGATACGCAGTATTTT.

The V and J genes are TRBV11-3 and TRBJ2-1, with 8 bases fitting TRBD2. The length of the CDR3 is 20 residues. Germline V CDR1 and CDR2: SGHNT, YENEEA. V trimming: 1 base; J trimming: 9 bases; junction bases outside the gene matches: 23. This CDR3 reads CASSLVARAGGAREGGEQFF. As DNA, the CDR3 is TGTGCCAGCAGCTTAGTAGCCCGGGCGGGGGGCGCGAGGGAGGGTGGTGAGCAGTTCTTC. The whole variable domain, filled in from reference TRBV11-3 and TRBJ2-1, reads EAGVVQSPRYKIIEKKQPVAFWCNPISGHNTLYWYLQNLGQGPELLIRYENEEAVDDSQLPKDRFSAERLKGVDSTLKIQPAELGDSAVYLCASSLVARAGGAREGGEQFFGPGTRLTVL.